This TCR beta chain appears in the sequencing data of a study of CD8+ T cells in alopecia areata. Study-wide findings and caveats: Lesional scalp exceeded normal scalp in clonality, especially in alopecia totalis/universalis. Sequenced scalp T cells also include alphabeta T cells resident in normal skin.

Extraction and reverse transcription of RNA yielded cDNA as the sequencing template. Sequencing was performed with immunoSEQ multiplex PCR; in TCRdb, only in-frame clones are kept and a portion is missing. The table includes more than 200,000 clones, under 70% detected once. This CDR3 contains 12 residues. Deletions cut 2 bases from V and 10 bases from J, with 11 bases between. Germline assignment: CDR1 LNHDA and CDR2 SQIVND (reference sequence). The sample's treatment: oral pan-JAK inhibitor, 5-10 mg twice daily. As to this clone: Antigen unknown.

Sequenced material: CD4+ T cells sorted from blood, taken at week 4, from a patient treated with tofacitinib. The source of this sequence is a human donor with alopecia areata. J is TRBJ1-1 and V is TRBV19; D may be TRBD1 (6 bases). The CDR3 protein is CASSIPSRGAFF. The DNA for the CDR3 is TGTGCCAGTAGTATACCCTCCAGGGGAGCTTTCTTT.